The 19 T cell receptor beta chains reported below all come from one sample, sequenced in a study of shared clonotypes between healthy human individuals. Terminally differentiated effector memory CD45RA+ cells were excluded from the naive CD8 cells, which were CD45RO-negative and positively selected for CCR7. Libraries were prepared by immunoSEQ multiplex PCR; TCRdb keeps only in-frame clonotypes and omits some of them. The repertoire holds 550,000 to 650,000 clones, with about 96% as singletons. The specimen was naive CD8+ T cells sorted from blood. These receptors originate from a woman younger than 45 in good health.

The chain combines TRBV28 with TRBJ2-1, with 9 bases lining up with TRBD1. The CDR3 is 18 amino acids. The ends lost 5 bases at V and 4 bases at J; junction bases unmatched: 15. Per the germline V gene, CDR1 is MDHEN and CDR2 is SYDVKM. The CDR3 reads CASSVASAGTGPYNEQFF. The CDR3, as DNA: TGTGCCAGCAGTGTTGCCTCCGCCGGGACAGGGCCATACAATGAGCAGTTCTTC. Full variable domain (rest looked up from reference TRBV28 and TRBJ2-1): DVKVTQSSRYLVKRTGEKVFLECVQDMDHENMFWYRQDPGLGLRLIYFSYDVKMKEKGDIPEGYSVSREKKERFSLILESASTNQTSMYLCASSVASAGTGPYNEQFFGPGTRLTVL.

The chain recombines TRBV4-2 with TRBJ2-2, with 7 bases lining up with TRBD2. CDR3 length equals 16 residues. The V gene end was trimmed by 0 bases and the J gene end by 3 bases; junction bases not matched to a gene: 4. Germline V gene lookup returns CDR1 LGHNA and CDR2 YNFKEQ. The CDR3 nucleotides read TGTGCCAGCAGCCAAGACGATAGCGGGTACACCGGGGAGCTGTTTTTT. As protein: CASSQDDSGYTGELFF.

The CDR3 DNA reads TGCGCCAGCAGCACGGGACTAGCGGGAGGGTTAGATACGCAGTATTTT. This encodes CASSTGLAGGLDTQYF. The chain carries TRBV5-1 and TRBJ2-3, with 16 bases that match TRBD2. CDR1 SGHRS and CDR2 YFSETQ come from the germline V gene. Germline trimming cut 4 bases from V and 5 bases from J; bases unmatched to any gene: 4. CDR3 length: 16 residues.

The chain links TRBV5-1 to TRBJ2-1; TRBD2 is a possible D gene (7 bases). Germline V gives CDR1 SGHRS, CDR2 YFSETQ. The CDR3 loop spans 16 amino acids. V lost 0 bases and J 2 bases, leaving 12 bases between the germline ends. The CDR3 sequence: CASSLGPGGPYNEQFF. In DNA, the CDR3 is TGCGCCAGCAGCTTGGGGCCCGGGGGGCCCTACAATGAGCAGTTCTTC.

The V call is TRBV2, the J call TRBJ2-2; 11 nucleotides agree with TRBD2. The CDR3 sequence is 19 residues long. Germline V gene data show CDR1 as SNHLY and CDR2 as FYNNEI. V was clipped by 7 bases and J by 1 base; unmatched bases: 14. The CDR3 DNA is TGTGCCAGCACCGTAGGGGGACTAGCGGAATTCGAGAACACCGGGGAGCTGTTTTTT. Translation gives CASTVGGLAEFENTGELFF.

The V call is TRBV28, the J call TRBJ2-3, with 12 bases lining up with TRBD2. CDR1 is MDHEN and CDR2 is SYDVKM in the germline V gene. V lost 5 bases to trimming and J lost 11 bases; unmatched junction nucleotides: 8. CDR3 length: 14 residues. CDR3 protein: CASSLAGGSVGQYF. The CDR3 DNA reads as TGTGCCAGCAGTCTAGCGGGAGGGTCCGTAGGGCAGTATTTT.

This chain links TRBV5-4 with TRBJ2-5; D unresolved. The CDR3 totals 15 residues. The germline V gene encodes CDR1 SGHNT and CDR2 YYREEE (reference sequence). The germline V and J ends were trimmed by 0 bases and 5 bases, with 14 bases remaining between them. For the CDR3, the DNA is TGTGCCAGCAGCTTGGGCCTAGTGGCGATGGAGACCCAGTACTTC. This sequence encodes CASSLGLVAMETQYF.

The chain employs TRBV29-1 and TRBJ1-2; maybe TRBD1 (5 bases). This CDR3 contains 13 residues. Trimming left V 6 bases short and J 0 bases short, with 11 bases between. Per germline, CDR1 SQVTM and CDR2 ANQGSEA. The CDR3 sequence: CSVGGDTNYGYTF. The CDR3 bases are TGCAGCGTGGGAGGGGATACTAACTATGGCTACACCTTC.

This clone has just one count. CDR3 protein: CASSGTLASSYNEQFF. In DNA form, the CDR3 reads TGTGCCAGCAGTGGGACTTTGGCGAGCTCCTACAATGAGCAGTTCTTC. The chain links TRBV6-1 to TRBJ2-1, with D perhaps matching TRBD2 (5 bases). Germline loops: CDR1 MNHNS, CDR2 SASEGT. The CDR3 spans 16 residues. V dropped 4 bases and J dropped 0 bases, with 13 bases sitting between them.

The CDR3, as DNA: TGTGCCAGCAGTTTAGATCGGGCCAGCCGGACTGAAGCTTTCTTT. Its protein product is CASSLDRASRTEAFF. The chain has TRBV28 and TRBJ1-1; D uncertain. The CDR3 contains 15 residues. The germline V and J ends were trimmed by 2 bases and 5 bases, with 15 bases remaining between them. CDR1 is MDHEN, CDR2 SYDVKM, per germline. Filled out from reference TRBV28 and TRBJ1-1, the complete variable domain reads DVKVTQSSRYLVKRTGEKVFLECVQDMDHENMFWYRQDPGLGLRLIYFSYDVKMKEKGDIPEGYSVSREKKERFSLILESASTNQTSMYLCASSLDRASRTEAFFGQGTRLTVV.

This rearrangement joins TRBV7-8 to TRBJ2-5; D is uncertain. The length of the CDR3 is 15 residues. CDR1 and CDR2 (germline): SGHVS, FQNEAQ. Trimming shortened V by 0 bases and J by 4 bases, and 12 bases separated the two germline ends. This CDR3 reads CASSLAQGHLETQYF. CDR3 nucleotides: TGTGCCAGCAGCTTAGCTCAAGGGCACTTAGAGACCCAGTACTTC.

The chain couples TRBV6-6 to TRBJ2-5, with D possibly being TRBD1 (6 bases). CDR3 length: 13 residues. Germline V gene sequence: CDR1 MNHNY, CDR2 SVGAGI (reference sequence). Trimming removed 7 bases at V and 4 bases at J, with 13 bases between. The CDR3 here is CASTQGRGETQYF. CDR3 sequence (DNA): TGTGCCAGCACCCAGGGCAGGGGAGAGACCCAGTACTTC.

The chain couples TRBV27 to TRBJ1-5; a possible D gene is TRBD1 (5 bases). V lost 6 bases to trimming and J lost 0 bases, with 9 bases between them. The CDR3 spans 14 residues. Germline CDR1 reads MNHEY; CDR2 reads SMNVEV (reference sequence). CDR3 residues: CASSRQNSNQPQHF. CDR3 nucleotides: TGTGCCAGCAGCAGACAGAATAGCAATCAGCCCCAGCATTTT.

The V and J genes are TRBV7-9 and TRBJ2-5; 9 bases are a match to TRBD1. Unmatched junction bases numbered 7, after V lost 0 bases and J lost 5 bases. Germline assignment: CDR1 SEHNR and CDR2 FQNEAQ (reference sequence). CDR3 length: 16 amino acids. The CDR3 sequence: CASSLATDRGRETQYF. CDR3 nucleotides: TGTGCCAGCAGCTTAGCGACGGACAGGGGTAGGGAGACCCAGTACTTC.

This chain links TRBV5-1 with TRBJ1-4; TRBD1 matches 7 bases. Trimming removed 2 bases from V and 8 bases from J; junction bases left unmatched: 6. Germline V gives CDR1 SGHRS, CDR2 YFSETQ. The CDR3 is made up of 14 amino acids. The CDR3 is CASSLQGPREKLFF. The CDR3 region has the DNA TGCGCCAGCAGCTTACAGGGGCCGAGGGAAAAACTGTTTTTT.

The chain couples TRBV4-1 to TRBJ2-7; D could derive from TRBD1 or TRBD2 (5 bases each). Between the trimmed V and J ends, which lost 0 bases and 0 bases, there was a span of 9 bases. CDR1 and CDR2 (germline): MGHRA, YSYEKL. The CDR3 consists of 15 residues. The CDR3 here is CASSQETGTSYEQYF. CDR3 DNA sequence: TGCGCCAGCAGCCAAGAAACCGGGACCTCCTACGAGCAGTACTTC.

This clone showed up just once. The chain is built from TRBV30 and TRBJ1-2; tentatively, D is TRBD1 (6 bases). Germline CDR1 is GTSNPN and CDR2 is SVGIG (reference sequence). V gave up 5 bases and J gave up 4 bases, with 14 bases separating them. The CDR3 loop spans 13 amino acids. The CDR3 nucleotides are TGTGCCTGGTCAGTCCTAGGGGGCTATGGCTACACCTTC. It codes for CAWSVLGGYGYTF.

The chain recombines TRBV7-9 with TRBJ2-1; the D gene is possibly TRBD1 (6 bases). The CDR3 covers 15 residues. V lost 2 bases, J lost 6 bases, and 14 bases lay in between. The germline V gene encodes CDR1 SEHNR and CDR2 FQNEAQ (reference sequence). This CDR3 is CASSLRDRFANEQFF. The DNA of the CDR3 is TGTGCCAGCAGCTTAAGAGACAGGTTCGCCAATGAGCAGTTCTTC.

The chain carries TRBV7-8 and TRBJ1-4; 8 nucleotides agree with TRBD1. The ends lost 4 bases at V and 5 bases at J; junction bases unmatched: 3. The CDR3 loop spans 14 amino acids. Germline CDR1 is SGHVS and CDR2 is FQNEAQ. CDR3 protein: CASSWTGLNEKLFF. The CDR3, as DNA: TGTGCCAGCAGCTGGACAGGGTTAAATGAAAAACTGTTTTTT.